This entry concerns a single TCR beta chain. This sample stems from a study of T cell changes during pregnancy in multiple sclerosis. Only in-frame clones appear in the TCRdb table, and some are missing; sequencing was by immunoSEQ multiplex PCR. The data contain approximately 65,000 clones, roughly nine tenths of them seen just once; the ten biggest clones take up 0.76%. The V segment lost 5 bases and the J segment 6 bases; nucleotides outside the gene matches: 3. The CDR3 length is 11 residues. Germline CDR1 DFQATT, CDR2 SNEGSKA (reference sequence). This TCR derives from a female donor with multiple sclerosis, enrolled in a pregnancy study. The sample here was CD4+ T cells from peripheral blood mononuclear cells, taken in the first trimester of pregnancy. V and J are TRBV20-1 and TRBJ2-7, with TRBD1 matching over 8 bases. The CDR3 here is CSAFDRGEQYF. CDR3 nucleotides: TGCAGTGCTTTCGACAGGGGCGAGCAGTACTTC.